This TCR beta chain is from a study of blood T cell repertoires in COVID-19. CDR1 and CDR2 from the germline V gene are MNHEY and SMNVEV (reference sequence). V lost 0 bases to trimming and J lost 5 bases; unmatched junction nucleotides: 3. CDR3 length: 14 residues. Using immunoSEQ multiplex PCR, the repertoire was profiled, and TCRdb retains in-frame clones only, with some absent. The profile shows some 190,000 clones, over 75% of them singletons. This rearrangement joins TRBV27 to TRBJ2-5; 7 bases agree with TRBD1. This receptor was identified in a man aged 25-40 years with acute COVID-19. The sample taken for sequencing was PBMCs or T cells enriched from blood (not recorded which). The CDR3 DNA reads TGTGCCAGCAGTTTATCGAGGGGGCGGGAGACCCAGTACTTC. It translates to CASSLSRGRETQYF.